One and the same sample provided the 25 T cell receptor beta chains below, sequenced in a study of T cell clones after liver transplantation. The data were produced by immunoSEQ multiplex PCR, yet TCRdb's version contains in-frame clones alone and is incomplete. The sample holds roughly 40,000 clones, 86% seen once. Material: CD4+ T cells from blood, obtained 24 months after liver transplant. The receptors originated from a human patient who received a liver transplant. Part of the T cells may come from the graft donor.

The chain carries TRBV7-2 and TRBJ1-1; D is uncertain. Trimming took 7 bases from V and 0 from J, leaving 15 bases between them. The V gene's germline CDR1 is SGHTA and CDR2 FQGNSA. There are 15 residues in the CDR3. The CDR3 DNA reads TGTGCCAGCACCCTCAAGGTTCCCATGAACACTGAAGCTTTCTTT. Translated, it gives CASTLKVPMNTEAFF.

The chain employs TRBV10-3 and TRBJ1-2, with D hard to call. The CDR3 contains 13 residues. Trimming stripped 4 bases from V and 6 bases from J, with 12 bases between. Germline assignment: CDR1 ENHRY and CDR2 SYGVKD. The DNA for the CDR3 is TGTGCCATCAGTGGTGCAGTGAAAGATGGCTACACCTTC. Amino acids: CAISGAVKDGYTF.

The rearrangement uses TRBV4-1 and TRBJ1-6; D is unclear. Trimming stripped 4 bases from V and 7 bases from J, with 17 bases between. Germline V gene sequence: CDR1 MGHRA, CDR2 YSYEKL. The CDR3 runs 16 residues. In DNA form, the CDR3 reads TGCGCCAGCAGCCGATCATCGTCTTGGATGAATTCACCCCTCCACTTT. This sequence encodes CASSRSSSWMNSPLHF.

The chain joins TRBV19 to TRBJ2-3; D is unresolved. Trimming removed 4 bases at V and 7 bases at J, with 6 bases between. Germline-derived CDR1 and CDR2 are LNHDA and SQIVND (reference sequence). CDR3 size: 11 residues. The CDR3 DNA is TGTGCCAGTAGTACGCTAAATACGCAGTATTTT. The encoded protein is CASSTLNTQYF.

This chain uses TRBV19 with TRBJ2-7; 7 bases are a match to TRBD1. Germline assignment: CDR1 LNHDA and CDR2 SQIVND (reference sequence). J lost 2 bases, V lost 1 base, and 5 bases had no gene match. The CDR3 sequence is 15 residues long. The CDR3 DNA reads TGTGCCAGTAGTATAGCTCCGACAGGGACCTACGAGCAGTACTTC. Its protein product is CASSIAPTGTYEQYF.

This clone is deemed medium-sized. The J gene is TRBJ1-6, the V gene TRBV4-2, with 8 bases that match TRBD1. The CDR3 has 16 residues. Trimming removed 5 bases from V and 7 bases from J; junction bases left unmatched: 10. CDR1 and CDR2 (germline): LGHNA, YNFKEQ. Here the CDR3 reads CASSSYRDRQNSPLHF. The CDR3 DNA follows: TGTGCCAGCAGCTCCTACCGGGACAGGCAAAATTCACCCCTCCACTTT.

The rearrangement uses TRBV7-2 and TRBJ1-1; D is unclear. Germline values: CDR1 SGHTA, CDR2 FQGNSA. The CDR3 sequence is 15 residues long. V dropped 1 base and J dropped 1 base, with 10 bases sitting between them. Here the CDR3 DNA reads TGTGCCAGCAGCTTAGAGGTCAGGAAGAACACTGAAGCTTTCTTT. Encoded protein: CASSLEVRKNTEAFF.

This clone was picked up a small number of times. The chain couples TRBV5-1 to TRBJ2-1; 10 nucleotides line up with TRBD2. V was pared by 3 bases and J by 8 bases, with 8 bases of the junction left unmatched. The CDR3 is made up of 15 amino acids. Germline lookup yields CDR1 SGHRS and CDR2 YFSETQ. The CDR3 protein is CASSWSGGAKDEQFF. The CDR3 bases are TGCGCCAGCAGCTGGAGCGGGGGGGCGAAGGATGAGCAGTTCTTC.

Of note for this clone: Other DNA variants within this sample encode the same CDR3. The genes are TRBV5-4 and TRBJ1-1, with TRBD1 matching 7 bases. Germline trimming cut 1 base from V and 7 bases from J; bases unmatched to any gene: 10. This CDR3 region has 15 residues. Germline assignment: CDR1 SGHNT and CDR2 YYREEE (reference sequence). CDR3 bases: TGTGCCAGCAGCTTGTTAGGTGGGACAGTAGATGAAGCTTTCTTT. It encodes CASSLLGGTVDEAFF.

The J gene is TRBJ1-5, the V gene TRBV10-1; possibly TRBD1 for D (6 bases). Germline V lookup: CDR1 WNHNN, CDR2 SYGVQD (reference sequence). The V and J ends lost 2 bases and 6 bases respectively, with 11 bases between them. There are 14 residues in the CDR3. CDR3 DNA sequence: TGCGCCAGCAGTGAGCAGGGGAACAGTCAGCCCCAGCATTTT. It encodes CASSEQGNSQPQHF.

The count of this clone is one. This sequence joins TRBV6-5 and TRBJ2-2, with 11 bases that match TRBD2. The length of the CDR3 is 13 residues. Germline V gives CDR1 MNHEY, CDR2 SVGAGI. V was pared by 5 bases and J by 12 bases, with 5 bases of the junction left unmatched. The CDR3 coding sequence is TGTGCCAGCAGTATCAGACTAGCGGGGCAGCTGTTTTTT. Protein product: CASSIRLAGQLFF.

This chain links TRBV6-1 with TRBJ2-7; 10 bases are a match to TRBD1. The CDR3 length is 14 residues. Losses at the gene ends were 7 bases for V and 2 bases for J; bases not matched to a gene: 5. Looked up from germline, CDR1 is MNHNS and CDR2 is SASEGT. The CDR3 loop is CASTSGQGPYEQYF. The CDR3, as DNA: TGTGCCAGCACCTCGGGACAGGGGCCCTACGAGCAGTACTTC.

The V and J genes are TRBV10-1 and TRBJ2-4; D gene ambiguous. Germline loops: CDR1 WNHNN, CDR2 SYGVQD (reference sequence). The CDR3 runs to 17 residues. Trimming removed 0 bases at V and 9 bases at J, with 21 bases between. The CDR3 protein is CASSESMERTTHRIQYF. CDR3 bases: TGCGCCAGCAGTGAGTCGATGGAGAGGACCACCCATCGCATTCAGTACTTC.

The V and J genes are TRBV11-2 and TRBJ1-1; TRBD1 is a possible D gene (5 bases). The CDR3 runs to 15 residues. The V end was cut by 3 bases, the J end by 3 bases, with 14 bases between. From germline, CDR1 is SGHAT and CDR2 FQNNGV. In DNA, the CDR3 is TGTGCCAGCAGCTTCGGGTGGGGGATGGACACTGAAGCTTTCTTT. This sequence encodes CASSFGWGMDTEAFF.

In DNA, the CDR3 is TGTGCCAGCAGCTTAGGACGGACTAGCGGGATTCGGTCCTACAATGAGCAGTTCTTC. Amino acid sequence: CASSLGRTSGIRSYNEQFF. The genes are TRBV7-2 and TRBJ2-1, with 12 bases lining up with TRBD2. This CDR3 is built from 19 residues. J was trimmed by 1 base and V by 1 base; bases with no gene match: 8. Germline values: CDR1 SGHTA, CDR2 FQGNSA.

The rearrangement joins TRBV29-1 to TRBJ2-3; TRBD2 matches at 8 bases. V was pared by 7 bases and J by 2 bases, with 2 bases of the junction left unmatched. The germline gives CDR1 SQVTM, CDR2 ANQGSEA. The CDR3 has 12 residues. The CDR3 bases are TGCAGCGGCGGGGGGAACACAGATACGCAGTATTTT. Residues: CSGGGNTDTQYF.

This chain joins TRBV15 and TRBJ2-4, with TRBD2 matching over 11 bases. Germline CDR1 LNHNV, CDR2 YYDKDF (reference sequence). V lost 0 bases to trimming and J lost 3 bases; unmatched junction nucleotides: 4. The CDR3 totals 17 residues. CDR3 in amino acids: CATSRELAGVGKNIQYF. The CDR3 DNA reads TGTGCCACCAGCAGAGAACTAGCGGGAGTCGGCAAAAACATTCAGTACTTC.

The chain employs TRBV2 and TRBJ1-1; 8 nucleotides agree with TRBD1. Germline values: CDR1 SNHLY, CDR2 FYNNEI. The CDR3 totals 14 residues. J gave up 2 bases and V 4 bases, and 3 bases lay outside the gene matches. CDR3 coding DNA: TGTGCCAGCAGTGCCGGGACAGGAAACACTGAAGCTTTCTTT. It translates to CASSAGTGNTEAFF. Using reference TRBV2 and TRBJ1-1 for the parts outside the CDR3, the full variable domain is EPEVTQTPSHQVTQMGQEVILRCVPISNHLYFYWYRQILGQKVEFLVSFYNNEISEKSEIFDDQFSVERPDGSNFTLKIRSTKLEDSAMYFCASSAGTGNTEAFFGQGTRLTVV.

V and J are TRBV7-2 and TRBJ1-1; 7 bases are shared with TRBD1. V was clipped by 4 bases and J by 4 bases; unmatched bases: 9. The CDR3 length is 15 residues. Germline CDR1 reads SGHTA; CDR2 reads FQGNSA. The DNA of the CDR3 is TGTGCCAGCAGCTCCGACAGGGCCTTGGGCACTGAAGCTTTCTTT. Residues: CASSSDRALGTEAFF. The variable domain in full, completed from reference TRBV7-2 and TRBJ1-1, reads GAGVSQSPSNKVTEKGKDVELRCDPISGHTALYWYRQSLGQGLEFLIYFQGNSAPDKSGLPSDRFSAERTGGSVSTLTIQRTQQEDSAVYLCASSSDRALGTEAFFGQGTRLTVV.

This sequence joins TRBV30 and TRBJ2-6, with 7 bases matching TRBD1. V trimming: 0 bases; J trimming: 4 bases; junction bases outside the gene matches: 3. The germline V gene encodes CDR1 GTSNPN and CDR2 SVGIG (reference sequence). This CDR3 spans 15 amino acids. CDR3 loop: CAWSVRGLGANVLTF. In DNA form, the CDR3 reads TGTGCCTGGAGTGTAAGGGGGCTGGGGGCCAACGTCCTGACTTTC.

This clone was counted only a few times. The gene calls are TRBV28 and TRBJ1-4; D perhaps matches TRBD1 (5 bases). Between the trimmed V and J ends, which lost 3 bases and 13 bases, there was a span of 15 bases. This CDR3 comprises 13 residues. Germline-derived CDR1 and CDR2 are MDHEN and SYDVKM. In DNA form, the CDR3 reads TGTGCCAGCAGTTTCGGGGGTCCGGAACGACTGTTTTTT. It translates to CASSFGGPERLFF.

The chain recombines TRBV7-3 with TRBJ2-2; D gene unclear. In germline, CDR1 is SGHTA, CDR2 FQGTGA. The CDR3 has 16 residues. V was pared by 5 bases and J by 2 bases, with 15 bases between. The CDR3 is CASSPTVVANTGELFF. DNA for the CDR3: TGTGCCAGCAGCCCAACGGTGGTAGCCAACACCGGGGAGCTGTTTTTT.

The chain uses TRBV15 and TRBJ2-6, with no clear D. The germline gives CDR1 LNHNV, CDR2 YYDKDF (reference sequence). V was clipped by 4 bases and J by 0 bases, with 10 bases between them. The CDR3 covers 16 residues. In DNA form, the CDR3 reads TGTGCCACCAGCACCTTTGACGGCTCTGGGGCCAACGTCCTGACTTTC. Encoded protein: CATSTFDGSGANVLTF.

The chain combines TRBV19 with TRBJ1-3; no clear D gene. CDR3 length: 13 residues. Trimming removed 4 bases at V and 1 base at J, with 5 bases between. Germline assignment: CDR1 LNHDA and CDR2 SQIVND (reference sequence). The CDR3 reads CASSRESGNTIYF. The CDR3 bases are TGTGCCAGTAGTAGAGAGTCTGGAAACACCATATATTTT.

This chain connects TRBV6-1 to TRBJ2-3, with D uncertain. This CDR3 spans 13 amino acids. Trimming left V 4 bases short and J 0 bases short, with 5 bases between. Germline V gene lookup returns CDR1 MNHNS and CDR2 SASEGT. The CDR3 nucleotides read TGTGCCAGCAGTGTGGGGAGCACAGATACGCAGTATTTT. This encodes CASSVGSTDTQYF.